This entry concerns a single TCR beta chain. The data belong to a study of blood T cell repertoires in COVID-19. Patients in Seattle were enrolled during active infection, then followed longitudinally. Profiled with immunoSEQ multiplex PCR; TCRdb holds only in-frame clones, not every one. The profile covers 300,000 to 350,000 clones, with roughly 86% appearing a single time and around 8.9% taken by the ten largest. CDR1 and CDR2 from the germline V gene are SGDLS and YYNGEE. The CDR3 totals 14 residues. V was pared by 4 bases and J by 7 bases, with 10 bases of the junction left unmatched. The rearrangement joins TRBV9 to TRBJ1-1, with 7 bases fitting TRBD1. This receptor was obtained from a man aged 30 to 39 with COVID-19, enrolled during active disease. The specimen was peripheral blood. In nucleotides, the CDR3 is TGTGCCAGCAGCTTAAGGGGGGACAGACTTGAAGCTTTCTTT. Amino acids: CASSLRGDRLEAFF.